This entry is about one TCR beta chain. The data belong to a study of blood T cell repertoires in COVID-19. Study-level information: Samples taken during acute and convalescent COVID-19 were collected in the United States, Italy and Spain.

Per the study methods: Reference gene primer amplification in the assay estimated nucleated cell counts. Assay used: immunoSEQ multiplex PCR; TCRdb lists only in-frame clones, some missing. V, J and clone size are taken as reported in that table, and D and trimming were inferred from the DNA itself. The data show 65,000 to 90,000 clones, 83% seen once. The CDR3 contains 15 residues. V was pared by 2 bases and J by 3 bases, with 3 bases of the junction left unmatched. CDR1 and CDR2 (germline): SGHKS, YYEKEE (reference sequence). This sequence joins TRBV5-5 and TRBJ2-3, with TRBD2 matching over 10 bases. The material sequenced was peripheral blood. The TCR sequence derives from a woman aged 55-69 years with acute or convalescent COVID-19. For the CDR3, the DNA is TGTGCCAGCAGCTTTGTAGCGGGGGGAACAGATACGCAGTATTTT. This encodes CASSFVAGGTDTQYF.